Below are 20 T cell receptor beta chains sequenced from a single sample in a study of T cells in Graves' hyperthyroidism and ophthalmopathy. Amplified TCR beta CDR3 regions derived from RNA transcripts. HTBI primers were employed in a first-round RT-PCR of the TCR CDR3. TCRdb re-analysed the multiplex PCR reads in MiXCR, keeping a single row per CDR3 protein. The data show some 500,000 distinct CDR3 sequences, around a quarter seen once. Source material: blood. The receptors were gathered from a woman in her twenties or thirties with Graves' ophthalmopathy.

The V and J genes are TRBV18 and TRBJ2-2, with 8 bases matching TRBD2. The CDR3 sequence is 15 residues long. Germline V gene lookup returns CDR1 KGHSH and CDR2 LQKENI. Unmatched junction bases numbered 3, after V lost 6 bases and J lost 0 bases. The CDR3 protein is CASSASGSNTGELFF. CDR3 in DNA: TGTGCCAGCTCGGCTAGCGGGTCGAACACCGGGGAGCTGTTTTTT.

This clonotype was counted a few times. J is TRBJ2-5 and V is TRBV7-3; 12 nucleotides match TRBD2. Germline trimming cut 4 bases from V and 7 bases from J; bases unmatched to any gene: 13. The CDR3 extends over 17 amino acids. Germline lookup yields CDR1 SGHTA and CDR2 FQGTGA. CDR3 protein: CASSSSQLAGGRGTQYF. CDR3 in DNA: TGTGCCAGCAGCTCCTCCCAACTAGCGGGGGGAAGAGGGACCCAGTACTTC.

This clonotype was counted ten times or more. The J gene is TRBJ2-7, the V gene TRBV20-1; TRBD1 agrees at 8 bases. The CDR3 totals 13 residues. The germline V gene encodes CDR1 DFQATT and CDR2 SNEGSKA (reference sequence). V lost 4 bases, J lost 4 bases, and 6 bases stayed unmatched. The CDR3 reads CSATTGVIYEQYF. CDR3 coding DNA: TGCAGTGCTACGACAGGGGTTATATACGAGCAGTACTTC.

The V and J genes are TRBV12-3 or TRBV12-4 and TRBJ1-1; D possibly corresponds to TRBD1 (6 bases). Trimming left V 2 bases short and J 5 bases short, with 12 bases between. This CDR3 has 14 residues. The DNA for the CDR3 is TGTGCCAGCAGTTTACAGGGGATTAGGACTGAAGCTTTCTTT. The encoded protein is CASSLQGIRTEAFF.

A few counts support this clonotype. CDR3 DNA: TGTGCCAGCAGTGAAACGGCGGCTTCTAACTATGGCTACACCTTC. As protein: CASSETAASNYGYTF. This chain links TRBV6-1 with TRBJ1-2, with D unresolved. Germline V lookup: CDR1 MNHNS, CDR2 SASEGT. Trimming stripped 2 bases from V and 0 bases from J, with 10 bases between. CDR3 size: 15 residues.

This clonotype was observed many times. A single base separates this from a much larger clone, so it may be a read error. The V and J genes are TRBV11-2 and TRBJ2-5; no clear D gene. Germline-derived CDR1 and CDR2 are SGHAT and FQNNGV. This CDR3 is built from 15 residues. The CDR3 region has the DNA TGTGCCAGCAGCTTAGTGGCTCCGTACCAAGAGACCAAGTACTTC. It codes for CASSLVAPYQETKYF.

This clonotype was detected many times. V gene TRBV6-5 combines with J gene TRBJ2-7, with D perhaps TRBD2 (7 bases). The CDR3 spans 15 residues. CDR1 and CDR2 (germline): MNHEY, SVGAGI. V dropped 0 bases and J dropped 3 bases, with 12 bases sitting between them. CDR3 bases: TGTGCCAGCAGTTACTCAGGGGGGGAAGGCTACGAGCAGTACTTC. Translating gives CASSYSGGEGYEQYF.

This clonotype came up a few times. The gene calls are TRBV27 and TRBJ2-7, with D maybe TRBD2 (7 bases). The length of the CDR3 is 16 residues. Germline-derived CDR1 and CDR2 are MNHEY and SMNVEV (reference sequence). The V end lost 4 bases, the J end lost 1 base, and 17 bases lay between the germline ends. CDR3 in DNA: TGTGCCAGCAGTTGGGGCGGGGGCGACAGTTCCTACGAGCAGTACTTC. It yields the protein CASSWGGGDSSYEQYF.

This rearrangement joins TRBV6-2 or TRBV6-3 to TRBJ2-7; TRBD2 agrees at 9 bases. The CDR3 runs 15 residues. J was trimmed by 2 bases and V by 1 base; bases with no gene match: 3. Germline V CDR1 and CDR2: MNHEY, SVGEGT. The CDR3 loop is CASSYWASGTYEQYF. The CDR3 bases are TGTGCCAGCAGTTACTGGGCTAGCGGGACCTACGAGCAGTACTTC.

The CDR3 loop reads CASSGEFGTIYF. Here the CDR3 DNA reads TGTGCCAGCAGTGGCGAGTTTGGCACCATATATTTT. The chain carries TRBV12-3 or TRBV12-4 and TRBJ1-3, with no clear D. The CDR3 runs 12 residues. Trimming took 5 bases from V and 9 from J, leaving 11 bases between them.

This clonotype was seen repeatedly, ten times or more. This chain links TRBV20-1 with TRBJ2-5; D is unclear. With 5 bases removed from V and 3 bases from J, the gap between germline ends came to 19 bases. The CDR3 is 15 amino acids. In germline, CDR1 is DFQATT, CDR2 SNEGSKA (reference sequence). The chain's CDR3 is CSAPPLQSLKETQYF. CDR3 bases: TGCAGTGCTCCCCCCCTGCAGAGCCTCAAAGAGACCCAGTACTTC.

This clonotype has only a few counts. The chain carries TRBV6-5 and TRBJ1-1, with D perhaps TRBD1 (6 bases). V shed 2 bases and J shed 0 bases, with 10 bases lying between them. Germline CDR1 and CDR2: MNHEY and SVGAGI. The CDR3 contains 15 residues. The CDR3: CASSYHDRLNTEAFF. In DNA, the CDR3 is TGTGCCAGCAGTTACCATGACAGGTTGAACACTGAAGCTTTCTTT.

This rearrangement joins TRBV4-2 to TRBJ1-2, with D unclear. CDR3 length equals 15 residues. Germline V gene sequence: CDR1 LGHNA, CDR2 YNFKEQ. With 4 bases removed from V and 5 bases from J, the gap between germline ends came to 17 bases. This CDR3 is CASSPGRGREYGYTF. In nucleotides, the CDR3 is TGTGCCAGCAGCCCAGGTAGAGGCAGAGAATATGGCTACACCTTC.

The table lists this clonotype with many counts. This chain links TRBV12-5 with TRBJ1-1; weak D call: TRBD1 (5 bases). CDR1 is LGHNT and CDR2 is FRNRAP in the germline V gene. The CDR3 covers 13 residues. Trimming cost V 9 bases and J 1 base, with 12 bases left between them. CDR3 residues: CASGGAPNTEAFF. The CDR3 nucleotides read TGTGCTAGCGGCGGGGCGCCGAACACTGAAGCTTTCTTT.

This clonotype was detected ten times or more. J is TRBJ1-2 and V is TRBV6-5, with D maybe TRBD1 (6 bases). Germline V gene lookup returns CDR1 MNHEY and CDR2 SVGAGI. The CDR3 contains 15 residues. Trimming left V 2 bases short and J 4 bases short, with 14 bases between. CDR3 coding DNA: TGTGCCAGCAGTTACGGGGGGCAGGGAGGCTATGGCTACACCTTC. Translating it yields CASSYGGQGGYGYTF.

This clonotype was observed a few times. The chain carries TRBV19 and TRBJ1-2, with 9 bases lining up with TRBD1. Trimming removed 9 bases from V and 5 bases from J; junction bases left unmatched: 7. CDR1 is LNHDA, CDR2 SQIVND, per germline (reference sequence). The CDR3 covers 13 residues. This chain's CDR3 is CASNRGTGYGYTF. In DNA, the CDR3 is TGTGCCAGCAACCGAGGGACAGGGTATGGCTACACCTTC.

The table lists this clonotype with many counts. The genes are TRBV12-3 or TRBV12-4 and TRBJ1-1, with D unresolved. The CDR3 is made up of 14 amino acids. The V end lost 7 bases, the J end lost 0 bases, and 12 bases lay between the germline ends. CDR3 sequence (DNA): TGTGCCAGCACCCTGGGCGGACTGAACACTGAAGCTTTCTTT. Translation: CASTLGGLNTEAFF.

This chain uses TRBV30 with TRBJ1-1, with 8 positions matching TRBD1. The CDR3 runs to 14 residues. Germline CDR1 is GTSNPN and CDR2 is SVGIG (reference sequence). The ends lost 4 bases at V and 10 bases at J; junction bases unmatched: 14. The CDR3 DNA follows: TGTGCCTGGAACCCTCTCGGGGACAGGATAACAGCTTTCTTT. Translation: CAWNPLGDRITAFF.

The sample holds many counts of this clonotype. The chain links TRBV4-2 to TRBJ2-7; 10 nucleotides match TRBD2. Germline CDR1 LGHNA, CDR2 YNFKEQ. With 4 bases clipped from V and 1 base from J, the junction kept 7 bases outside the gene matches. This CDR3 is 16 amino acids long. Here the CDR3 reads CASSLTSGEGSYEQYF. In nucleotides, the CDR3 is TGTGCCAGCAGCCTTACTAGCGGGGAGGGTTCCTACGAGCAGTACTTC.

In its sample, this clonotype was seen many times. The gene calls are TRBV20-1 and TRBJ2-7; 8 positions match TRBD2. J was trimmed by 4 bases and V by 3 bases; bases with no gene match: 8. The CDR3 is 14 residues long. Germline V gives CDR1 DFQATT, CDR2 SNEGSKA (reference sequence). The CDR3 reads CSARTGGGRYEQYF. In DNA form, the CDR3 reads TGCAGTGCTAGGACCGGGGGGGGGAGGTACGAGCAGTACTTC.